This TCR beta chain was identified during a study of blood T cell repertoires in COVID-19. Background on the study: COVID-19 samples from acute and convalescent phases originated in the United States, Italy and Spain. The cDNA or gDNA used as material had been derived from T cells, B-cell-depleted T cells, or PBMCs.

Source study methods: Nucleated cell counts were estimated from reference gene primer amplification. Using immunoSEQ multiplex PCR, the repertoire was profiled, and TCRdb retains in-frame clones only, with some absent. V, J and clone size are those of that table, while D and trimming were read from the DNA. Seen here are about 220,000 clones, 80% observed once, and the top ten hold 5.5% to 8.5%. V was pared by 1 base and J by 11 bases, with 3 bases of the junction left unmatched. Germline CDR1 reads LGHNA; CDR2 reads YNFKEQ. CDR3 length: 12 residues. The chain links TRBV4-2 to TRBJ2-3, with 7 bases aligning to TRBD2. The TCR was taken from a woman in her 70s with acute or convalescent COVID-19. Sequencing used peripheral blood. CDR3 sequence (DNA): TGTGCCAGCAGCCAAGGCCCTAGCGGGCAGTATTTT. This codes for CASSQGPSGQYF.